This entry lists 18 T cell receptor beta chains sequenced from one sample in a study of T cells in Graves' hyperthyroidism and ophthalmopathy. Researchers amplified the TCR beta CDR3 regions from RNA transcripts. During a first-round RT-PCR of the TCR CDR3, the HTBI primer set was used. TCRdb called the multiplex PCR reads again in MiXCR, with one record for every CDR3 protein. Here the sample spans roughly 400,000 distinct CDR3 sequences, around 15% being singletons. Material for sequencing was blood. Receptor source: a man aged 50-60 years with Graves' ophthalmopathy.

The V and J genes are TRBV27 and TRBJ2-1; D unresolved. CDR1 and CDR2 from the germline V gene are MNHEY and SMNVEV (reference sequence). V was shortened by 4 bases and J by 0 bases, with 10 bases between the two germline ends. The CDR3 loop spans 15 amino acids. The CDR3 loop reads CASSWEPISYNEQFF. DNA for the CDR3: TGTGCCAGCAGTTGGGAACCCATCTCCTACAATGAGCAGTTCTTC.

The rearrangement uses TRBV27 and TRBJ2-1, with TRBD2 as a possible D gene (5 bases). CDR3 length: 14 amino acids. V lost 3 bases and J lost 10, with 16 bases in between. Per the germline V gene, CDR1 is MNHEY and CDR2 is SMNVEV (reference sequence). CDR3 loop: CASSFGGRGEEQFF. The CDR3 DNA follows: TGTGCCAGCAGTTTCGGCGGGCGTGGGGAGGAGCAGTTCTTC.

This clonotype has only a few counts. The rearrangement joins TRBV24-1 to TRBJ2-3; unclear D gene. The V end lost 3 bases, the J end lost 4 bases, and 10 bases lay between the germline ends. CDR1 KGHDR and CDR2 SFDVKD come from the germline V gene. The length of the CDR3 is 14 residues. CDR3 sequence: CATSDRLGADTQYF. As DNA, the CDR3 is TGTGCCACCAGTGATCGATTGGGTGCAGATACGCAGTATTTT.

This clonotype was counted many times. This rearrangement joins TRBV5-6 to TRBJ2-1, with TRBD2 matching 8 bases. The germline CDR1 and CDR2 sequences are SGHDT and YYEEEE. Unmatched junction bases numbered 15, after V lost 6 bases and J lost 7 bases. The CDR3 extends over 16 amino acids. CDR3: CASNPLGGGGRNEQFF. The CDR3, as DNA: TGTGCCAGCAACCCTCTCGGGGGGGGGGGACGGAATGAGCAGTTCTTC.

This rearrangement joins TRBV7-9 to TRBJ1-5, with 9 positions matching TRBD1. The CDR3 contains 16 residues. Unmatched junction bases numbered 8, after V lost 2 bases and J lost 6 bases. Per germline, CDR1 SEHNR and CDR2 FQNEAQ (reference sequence). DNA of the CDR3: TGTGCCAGCAGCTTATATTCGGGACAGGGTATTCAGCCCCAGCATTTT. Its protein product is CASSLYSGQGIQPQHF.

This clonotype came up many times. The J gene is TRBJ2-1, the V gene TRBV9; 11 bases match TRBD2. Germline V lookup: CDR1 SGDLS, CDR2 YYNGEE. The V gene end was trimmed by 3 bases and the J gene end by 3 bases; junction bases not matched to a gene: 2. This CDR3 spans 15 amino acids. The CDR3 loop reads CASSGGLAGYNEQFF. The CDR3 DNA follows: TGTGCCAGCAGCGGAGGACTAGCGGGCTACAATGAGCAGTTCTTC.

This clonotype was recorded many times. The chain uses TRBV5-1 and TRBJ2-7; 9 bases line up with TRBD2. The CDR3 has 17 amino acids. CDR1 is SGHRS and CDR2 is YFSETQ in the germline V gene. The trim removed 0 bases at V and 2 bases at J, leaving 9 bases unmatched. Written as DNA, the CDR3 is TGCGCCAGCAGCTTGGTTAGCGGGAGCATTGGACCCTACGAGCAGTACTTC. Its translation: CASSLVSGSIGPYEQYF.

This clonotype was seen only a few times. This chain connects TRBV7-8 to TRBJ2-2; TRBD2 matches at 9 bases. Per the germline V gene, CDR1 is SGHVS and CDR2 is FQNEAQ. The CDR3 totals 15 residues. Trimming took 5 bases from V and 6 from J; bases not matched to a gene: 7. This chain's CDR3 is CASSPGLALPGELFF. CDR3 coding DNA: TGTGCCAGCAGCCCCGGACTAGCGCTCCCCGGGGAGCTGTTTTTT.

CDR3 in amino acids: CASSHQGGRALEQFF. The CDR3 nucleotides are TGCGCCAGCAGCCACCAGGGCGGGAGGGCTCTCGAGCAGTTCTTC. The rearrangement joins TRBV4-1 to TRBJ2-1; 9 nucleotides align to TRBD2. J gave up 10 bases and V 3 bases, and 10 bases lay outside the gene matches. The CDR3 totals 15 residues. Germline-derived CDR1 and CDR2 are MGHRA and YSYEKL.

This clonotype was detected many times. DNA for the CDR3: TGTGCCAGCAGCCTTGGACAGTCGTTGAGCAATCAGCCCCAGCATTTT. It yields the protein CASSLGQSLSNQPQHF. V is TRBV6-1 and J is TRBJ1-5; D might be TRBD1 (6 bases). Trimming removed 6 bases from V and 1 base from J, with 16 bases in between. Germline V gene sequence: CDR1 MNHNS, CDR2 SASEGT. The length of the CDR3 is 16 residues.

This clonotype was detected ten times or more. The V and J genes are TRBV3-1 and TRBJ2-1, with TRBD2 matching over 9 bases. The CDR3 loop spans 14 amino acids. V lost 3 bases, J lost 8 bases, and 5 bases stayed unmatched. Germline CDR1 reads LGHDT; CDR2 reads YNNKEL (reference sequence). CDR3: CASSQAGGGDEQFF. The CDR3 DNA reads as TGTGCCAGCAGCCAGGCGGGAGGGGGTGATGAGCAGTTCTTC.

This chain joins TRBV5-4 and TRBJ1-1, with D unresolved. The CDR3 spans 12 residues. Trimming stripped 2 bases from V and 7 bases from J, with 9 bases between. Germline values: CDR1 SGHNT, CDR2 YYREEE (reference sequence). The CDR3: CASSLEDFEAFF. In nucleotides, the CDR3 is TGTGCCAGCAGCTTAGAGGACTTTGAAGCTTTCTTT.

About this clonotype itself: A much larger clone sits a single nucleotide away, making a read error possible. The chain recombines TRBV7-2 with TRBJ2-3; no reliable D call. Germline-derived CDR1 and CDR2 are SGHTA and FQGNSA. With 3 bases removed from V and 5 bases from J, the gap between germline ends came to 12 bases. The CDR3 is 14 amino acids. DNA of the CDR3: TGTGCCAGCAGCTTTAGTATTGCCATAGATACGCAGTATTTT. This codes for CASSFSIAIDTQYF. The complete variable domain, with remaining parts taken from reference TRBV7-2 and TRBJ2-3, reads GAGVSQSPSNKVTEKGKDVELRCDPISGHTALYWYRQSLGQGLEFLIYFQGNSAPDKSGLPSDRFSAERTGGSVSTLTIQRTQQEDSAVYLCASSFSIAIDTQYFGPGTRLTVL.

The rearrangement links TRBV6-1 to TRBJ1-6; D may be TRBD1 (6 bases). Germline V gene lookup returns CDR1 MNHNS and CDR2 SASEGT. With 6 bases removed from V and 9 bases from J, the gap between germline ends came to 15 bases. The CDR3 consists of 14 residues. CDR3 nucleotide sequence: TGTGCCAGCAGGAAGGGGGAACAGGTTTCACCCCTCCACTTT. Protein sequence: CASRKGEQVSPLHF.

This clonotype was found many times. V gene TRBV18 combines with J gene TRBJ2-7; D gene unclear. From germline, CDR1 is KGHSH and CDR2 LQKENI. With 3 bases removed from V and 0 bases from J, the gap between germline ends came to 6 bases. The CDR3 extends over 13 amino acids. The CDR3 DNA reads TGTGCCAGCTCACCGGTGAGCTCCTACGAGCAGTACTTC. It specifies CASSPVSSYEQYF. Combining the CDR3 with reference TRBV18 and TRBJ2-7 gives the whole variable domain NAGVMQNPRHLVRRRGQEARLRCSPMKGHSHVYWYRQLPEEGLKFMVYLQKENIIDESGMPKERFSAEFPKEGPSILRIQQVVRGDSAAYFCASSPVSSYEQYFGPGTRLTVT.

On this clonotype: A read error may be the cause here, since a much bigger clone is one base away. This rearrangement joins TRBV6-9 to TRBJ2-1; D call uncertain. The germline CDR1 and CDR2 sequences are MNHGY and SVAAGI. The CDR3 sequence is 15 residues long. CDR3 amino acids: CVSSSTGSSYNEQFF. CDR3 nucleotides: TGTGTCAGCAGTTCGACTGGTAGCTCCTACAATGAGCAGTTCTTC.

In this sample, this clonotype turned up many times. V gene TRBV7-9 combines with J gene TRBJ1-2; TRBD1 matches 12 bases. The germline CDR1 and CDR2 sequences are SEHNR and FQNEAQ (reference sequence). V lost 0 bases to trimming and J lost 4 bases; unmatched junction nucleotides: 12. The CDR3 loop spans 19 amino acids. The CDR3 DNA is TGTGCCAGCAGCTTAGCGTCCTCTAATAGGGACAGGGGGCCCTATGGCTACACCTTC. Translated, it gives CASSLASSNRDRGPYGYTF.

This clonotype was detected only a few times. The gene calls are TRBV20-1 and TRBJ1-5, with D perhaps matching TRBD1 (5 bases). Germline values: CDR1 DFQATT, CDR2 SNEGSKA (reference sequence). The CDR3 consists of 14 residues. V dropped 2 bases and J dropped 0 bases, with 8 bases sitting between them. This chain's CDR3 is CSARIRASNQPQHF. CDR3 DNA: TGCAGTGCTAGAATCAGGGCTAGCAATCAGCCCCAGCATTTT.